These 25 T cell receptor beta chains originate from one sample sequenced in a study. TCRdb ran MiXCR on the 5' RACE reads and lists one entry per CDR3 protein. Of roughly 56,000 distinct CDR3 sequences in the sample, about 31% were seen once. Sequenced: tumor-infiltrating naive CD4+ T cells sorted from the breast tumor. Stated subset: naive CD4+ T cells, CD4+CD45RA+CD25-. These receptor sequences come from a female donor with breast cancer.

This sequence joins TRBV7-2 and TRBJ2-7; D gene unclear. Trimming shortened V by 6 bases and J by 8 bases, and 11 bases separated the two germline ends. This CDR3 has 11 residues. Germline CDR1 SGHTA, CDR2 FQGNSA. In DNA form, the CDR3 reads TGTGCCAGCAGATCGGGCTCTAAGCAGTACTTC. Its protein is CASRSGSKQYF.

The chain carries TRBV20-1 and TRBJ1-1; D uncertain. The CDR3 totals 15 residues. The V end lost 0 bases, the J end lost 4 bases, and 15 bases lay between the germline ends. Germline CDR1 DFQATT, CDR2 SNEGSKA (reference sequence). The CDR3 spells CSAREFGSGSTEAFF. The CDR3 DNA is TGCAGTGCTAGAGAATTCGGGTCGGGGTCCACTGAAGCTTTCTTT.

This clonotype was counted only a few times. The J gene is TRBJ1-1, the V gene TRBV4-2; D possibly corresponds to TRBD1 (5 bases). Trimming shortened V by 0 bases and J by 1 base, and 9 bases separated the two germline ends. CDR1 is LGHNA and CDR2 is YNFKEQ in the germline V gene. There are 15 residues in the CDR3. The CDR3 region is CASSQELGTNTEAFF. The CDR3 DNA sequence: TGTGCCAGCAGCCAAGAATTAGGGACGAACACTGAAGCTTTCTTT.

This clonotype was seen repeatedly, ten times or more. CDR3 coding DNA: TGCAGTGCTAGATACCAGTCGGGTAGGACTGAAGCTTTCTTT. Its translation: CSARYQSGRTEAFF. This rearrangement joins TRBV20-1 to TRBJ1-1; no clear D. The CDR3 consists of 14 residues. CDR1 and CDR2 (germline): DFQATT, SNEGSKA (reference sequence). The V and J ends lost 2 bases and 5 bases respectively, with 15 bases between them.

This clonotype was recorded many times. The CDR3 loop is CASSQGGDPNTGELFF. The DNA of the CDR3 is TGCGCCAGCAGCCAAGGAGGAGACCCGAACACCGGGGAGCTGTTTTTT. The chain carries TRBV4-3 and TRBJ2-2; D not certain. Germline-derived CDR1 and CDR2 are LGHNA and YSLEER. The CDR3 length is 16 residues. V lost 1 base and J lost 0, with 9 bases in between.

The table lists this clonotype with a few counts. The CDR3 here is CSALEDYGYTF. The DNA for the CDR3 is TGCAGTGCTCTGGAGGACTATGGCTACACCTTC. This chain joins TRBV20-1 and TRBJ1-2, with D uncertain. Germline CDR1 reads DFQATT; CDR2 reads SNEGSKA (reference sequence). The V gene lost 5 bases and the J gene lost 3 bases, with 7 bases spanning the gap. The CDR3 contains 11 residues.

The sample holds many counts of this clonotype. V usage is TRBV4-3 and J usage is TRBJ1-4, with 8 nucleotides matching TRBD1. This CDR3 has 19 amino acids. Losses at the gene ends were 0 bases for V and 1 base for J; bases not matched to a gene: 10. Germline V gene sequence: CDR1 LGHNA, CDR2 YSLEER. CDR3 bases: TGCGCCAGCAGCCAAGAATTCCGCAGGGGGCGCGAAACTAATGAAAAACTGTTTTTT. It yields the protein CASSQEFRRGRETNEKLFF.

This clonotype was seen just once. V usage is TRBV28 and J usage is TRBJ2-7; no clear D gene. This CDR3 spans 11 amino acids. Germline-derived CDR1 and CDR2 are MDHEN and SYDVKM. Between the trimmed V and J ends, which lost 5 bases and 4 bases, there was a span of 6 bases. The CDR3 coding sequence is TGTGCCAGCAGTGATGTTTACGAGCAGTACTTC. It encodes CASSDVYEQYF. Full variable domain (rest looked up from reference TRBV28 and TRBJ2-7): DVKVTQSSRYLVKRTGEKVFLECVQDMDHENMFWYRQDPGLGLRLIYFSYDVKMKEKGDIPEGYSVSREKKERFSLILESASTNQTSMYLCASSDVYEQYFGPGTRLTVT.

In its sample, this clonotype was seen many times. The chain couples TRBV4-3 to TRBJ2-2; no clear D. The V end was cut by 0 bases, the J end by 8 bases, with 16 bases between. The V gene's germline CDR1 is LGHNA and CDR2 YSLEER. This CDR3 region has 16 residues. The CDR3 is CASSQEVTHLSGELFF. CDR3 in DNA: TGCGCCAGCAGCCAAGAGGTCACCCACTTGAGTGGGGAGCTGTTTTTT.

This rearrangement joins TRBV20-1 to TRBJ2-3; TRBD2 agrees at 13 bases. Germline V CDR1 and CDR2: DFQATT, SNEGSKA (reference sequence). V dropped 1 base and J dropped 3; count of bases not matched to a gene: 7. The CDR3 runs to 17 residues. CDR3 loop: CSARGSLTSGRTDTQYF. DNA for the CDR3: TGCAGTGCTAGAGGGTCCCTGACTAGCGGGAGGACAGATACGCAGTATTTT.

This clonotype has only one observation. A single base separates this from a much larger clone, so it may be a read error. This likely comes from a read error, as the CDR3 has no conserved phenylalanine or tryptophan at its end. The genes are TRBV6-6 and TRBJ1-2; D remains unclear. The germline CDR1 and CDR2 sequences are MNHNY and SVGAGI (reference sequence). Trimming removed 7 bases from V and 3 bases from J, with 12 bases in between. This CDR3 is built from 13 residues. The CDR3 reads CASTKQLDYGYTS. DNA for the CDR3: TGTGCCAGCACCAAGCAGTTGGACTATGGCTACACCTCC.

This clonotype came up once. The chain employs TRBV4-1 and TRBJ2-1; 7 nucleotides line up with TRBD2. Germline V gene sequence: CDR1 MGHRA, CDR2 YSYEKL. The trim removed 3 bases at V and 5 bases at J, leaving 7 bases unmatched. The CDR3 spans 15 residues. The CDR3, as DNA: TGCGCCAGCAGCCATGACTGGACTAGTAACAATGAGCAGTTCTTC. This sequence encodes CASSHDWTSNNEQFF.

This clonotype was recorded many times. The chain uses TRBV5-1 and TRBJ2-7, with 10 bases aligning to TRBD1. Germline V gives CDR1 SGHRS, CDR2 YFSETQ. Germline trimming cut 0 bases from V and 1 base from J; bases unmatched to any gene: 4. CDR3 length: 16 residues. The CDR3 bases are TGCGCCAGCAGCTTGGGGACAGGGGGACTTTCCTACGAGCAGTACTTC. It yields the protein CASSLGTGGLSYEQYF.

This clonotype was observed a handful of times. The chain recombines TRBV7-9 with TRBJ1-1; the D is unclear. The CDR3 is 14 amino acids. Trimming removed 0 bases from V and 3 bases from J, with 8 bases in between. The germline gives CDR1 SEHNR, CDR2 FQNEAQ (reference sequence). Written as DNA, the CDR3 is TGTGCCAGCAGCTTAGCAGGGAAGGACACTGAAGCTTTCTTT. Translating gives CASSLAGKDTEAFF. The full variable domain, in which reference TRBV7-9 and TRBJ1-1 provide the parts outside the CDR3, is DTGVSQNPRHKITKRGQNVTFRCDPISEHNRLYWYRQTLGQGPEFLTYFQNEAQLEKSRLLSDRFSAERPKGSFSTLEIQRTEQGDSAMYLCASSLAGKDTEAFFGQGTRLTVV.

The chain recombines TRBV7-2 with TRBJ1-5; no clear D. The germline V gene has CDR1 SGHTA and CDR2 FQGNSA. The CDR3 loop spans 15 amino acids. V lost 4 bases and J lost 3, with 13 bases in between. The CDR3 here is CASSSVGWDNQPQHF. DNA of the CDR3: TGTGCCAGCAGCTCTGTTGGCTGGGACAATCAGCCCCAGCATTTT.

This clonotype turned up a few times. J is TRBJ1-2 and V is TRBV7-2, with D perhaps TRBD1 (6 bases). The CDR3 is 15 residues long. CDR1 and CDR2 (germline): SGHTA, FQGNSA. Between the trimmed V and J ends, which lost 5 bases and 4 bases, there was a span of 17 bases. CDR3 sequence (DNA): TGTGCCAGCAGCCAACACGGAGGGGGAAGCTATGGCTACACCTTC. As protein: CASSQHGGGSYGYTF. The variable domain in full, completed from reference TRBV7-2 and TRBJ1-2, reads GAGVSQSPSNKVTEKGKDVELRCDPISGHTALYWYRQSLGQGLEFLIYFQGNSAPDKSGLPSDRFSAERTGGSVSTLTIQRTQQEDSAVYLCASSQHGGGSYGYTFGSGTRLTVV.

This clonotype appeared a few times. The CDR3 protein is CASIFPGTFPEQYF. The CDR3 nucleotides read TGTGCCAGCATTTTCCCCGGGACATTCCCCGAGCAGTACTTC. The chain uses TRBV6-1 and TRBJ2-7; weak D call: TRBD1 (6 bases). V was clipped by 7 bases and J by 6 bases, with 19 bases between them. The germline CDR1 and CDR2 sequences are MNHNS and SASEGT. The CDR3 is 14 amino acids.

This clonotype was counted at least ten times. V and J are TRBV4-3 and TRBJ1-5; 7 bases fit TRBD1. The V gene end was trimmed by 4 bases and the J gene end by 6 bases; junction bases not matched to a gene: 6. Germline V gene sequence: CDR1 LGHNA, CDR2 YSLEER. The CDR3 is made up of 14 amino acids. CDR3 residues: CASSRGRGFQPQHF. The CDR3 region has the DNA TGCGCCAGCAGCCGGGGCAGGGGGTTTCAGCCCCAGCATTTT.

The rearrangement joins TRBV25-1 to TRBJ2-1; D is perhaps TRBD1 (6 bases). The CDR3 extends over 14 amino acids. Germline loops: CDR1 MGHDK, CDR2 SYGVNS. Deletions cut 8 bases from V and 7 bases from J, with 18 bases between. The DNA of the CDR3 is TGTGCCAGCCTACAGGGTAGTGGGTGGAATGAGCAGTTCTTC. Translation: CASLQGSGWNEQFF.

The table lists this clonotype with many counts. The rearrangement joins TRBV7-2 to TRBJ2-3, with a possible D match to TRBD2 (6 bases). CDR3 length: 14 residues. Trimming stripped 7 bases from V and 1 base from J, with 12 bases between. Germline CDR1 and CDR2: SGHTA and FQGNSA. Here the CDR3 reads CASTSGVGTDTQYF. CDR3 DNA sequence: TGTGCCAGCACCTCGGGAGTTGGCACAGATACGCAGTATTTT.

In this sample, this clonotype turned up many times. V is TRBV5-6 and J is TRBJ1-1; possible D gene TRBD1, 5 bases. Per germline, CDR1 SGHDT and CDR2 YYEEEE. This CDR3 has 13 amino acids. With 4 bases removed from V and 6 bases from J, the gap between germline ends came to 13 bases. The chain's CDR3 is CASSPTASSEAFF. The DNA of the CDR3 is TGTGCCAGCAGCCCGACAGCCAGCTCTGAAGCTTTCTTT. Drawing the rest from reference TRBV5-6 and TRBJ1-1, the complete variable domain is DAGVTQSPTHLIKTRGQQVTLRCSPKSGHDTVSWYQQALGQGPQFIFQYYEEEERQRGNFPDRFSGHQFPNYSSELNVNALLLGDSALYLCASSPTASSEAFFGQGTRLTVV.

This clonotype was counted between two and nine times. This rearrangement joins TRBV25-1 to TRBJ1-2; perhaps TRBD1 as D (5 bases). CDR1 MGHDK and CDR2 SYGVNS come from the germline V gene. CDR3 length equals 14 residues. The V gene lost 10 bases and the J gene lost 4 bases, with 19 bases spanning the gap. CDR3 DNA sequence: TGTGCCAACCGCCGGGGGAGGATCGGCTATGGCTACACCTTC. Residues: CANRRGRIGYGYTF.

This clonotype has a handful of counts. V and J are TRBV12-3 or TRBV12-4 and TRBJ2-7; D not resolved. Trimming took off 1 base at V and 6 bases at J, with 10 bases between the two ends. The CDR3 spans 13 residues. CDR3 protein: CASSLGDRGEQYF. In nucleotides, the CDR3 is TGTGCCAGCAGTTTAGGGGATCGTGGCGAGCAGTACTTC.

The rearrangement links TRBV7-2 to TRBJ2-2; D perhaps matches TRBD2 (6 bases). From germline, CDR1 is SGHTA and CDR2 FQGNSA. V was clipped by 5 bases and J by 4 bases, with 14 bases between them. The length of the CDR3 is 15 residues. The CDR3 DNA follows: TGTGCCAGCAGCCCGGGGGACTTGTTCACCGGGGAGCTGTTTTTT. It codes for CASSPGDLFTGELFF.

In this sample, this clonotype turned up a few times. The chain combines TRBV4-3 with TRBJ2-1; TRBD2 aligns across 13 bases. J lost 10 bases, V lost 2 bases, and 8 bases had no gene match. The germline gives CDR1 LGHNA, CDR2 YSLEER. This CDR3 is built from 16 residues. The chain's CDR3 is CASSQTLAGGPGEQFF. In nucleotides, the CDR3 is TGCGCCAGCAGCCAAACACTAGCGGGAGGGCCGGGGGAGCAGTTCTTC.